Presented here are 32 T cell receptor beta chains from one specimen sequenced in a study of T cells after yellow fever vaccination. TCRdb re-called the 5' RACE reads through MiXCR, storing one row per CDR3 protein. Of approximately 250,000 distinct CDR3 sequences listed, around 5.3% were seen once; the top ten hold more than 3%. Sequencing was performed on CD4+ T cells sorted from PBMCs, taken on the day of the yellow fever booster vaccination. The receptors were sampled from a man younger than 30 who received the YFV17D yellow fever vaccine.

This clonotype was observed at least ten times. The chain uses TRBV7-9 and TRBJ2-5, with 10 bases fitting TRBD1. The CDR3 is 16 residues long. Germline CDR1 SEHNR, CDR2 FQNEAQ (reference sequence). The V segment lost 4 bases and the J segment 4 bases; nucleotides outside the gene matches: 9. The CDR3 DNA follows: TGTGCCAGCAGCTCGTTCGGGACAGGGGCGAGAGAGACCCAGTACTTC. It translates to CASSSFGTGARETQYF.

This clonotype was observed a handful of times. In nucleotides, the CDR3 is TGTGCCAGCTCACCGGGGGATTTCCCCGAAGCTTTCTTT. It encodes CASSPGDFPEAFF. V usage is TRBV18 and J usage is TRBJ1-1; D is perhaps TRBD1 (5 bases). V was cut by 3 bases and J by 8 bases, with 13 bases left in between. Germline CDR1 and CDR2: KGHSH and LQKENI. The CDR3 totals 13 residues.

This chain uses TRBV5-1 with TRBJ1-6; 8 bases align to TRBD1. This CDR3 region has 16 residues. The trim removed 0 bases at V and 10 bases at J, leaving 9 bases unmatched. Germline lookup yields CDR1 SGHRS and CDR2 YFSETQ. The CDR3 DNA reads as TGCGCCAGCAGCTTGGAAGCAGGGGGCGCAACCTCACCCCTCCACTTT. The encoded protein is CASSLEAGGATSPLHF.

The table lists this clonotype with a few counts. CDR3 loop: CASSAERETQYF. The CDR3 DNA follows: TGTGCCAGCAGTGCCGAAAGGGAGACCCAGTACTTC. The chain is built from TRBV6-1 and TRBJ2-5; D is ambiguous. V lost 4 bases and J lost 5, with 8 bases in between. The CDR3 is 12 residues long. Germline V lookup: CDR1 MNHNS, CDR2 SASEGT.

The chain employs TRBV5-1 and TRBJ2-5; TRBD1 agrees at 7 bases. Germline V gene sequence: CDR1 SGHRS, CDR2 YFSETQ. CDR3 length equals 16 residues. The J segment lost 1 base and the V segment lost 3 bases, leaving 9 bases of the junction unmatched. The CDR3 DNA reads as TGCGCCAGCAGCTCAGGACAGGCCCCCCTCCAAGAGACCCAGTACTTC. It translates to CASSSGQAPLQETQYF.

The gene calls are TRBV6-2 or TRBV6-3 and TRBJ2-1; maybe TRBD1 (6 bases). Deletions cut 9 bases from V and 5 bases from J, with 17 bases between. From germline, CDR1 is MNHEY and CDR2 SVGEGT. The CDR3 totals 14 residues. CDR3 amino acids: CASHEPTGHNEQFF. CDR3 DNA: TGTGCCAGTCACGAACCAACAGGGCACAATGAGCAGTTCTTC.

This clonotype was detected only a few times. The V call is TRBV5-1, the J call TRBJ1-2; 10 bases align to TRBD1. Germline V gene data show CDR1 as SGHRS and CDR2 as YFSETQ. The CDR3 runs to 13 residues. Unmatched junction bases numbered 4, after V lost 3 bases and J lost 8 bases. The CDR3 is CASSYGQGDGYTF. The CDR3 DNA follows: TGCGCCAGCAGCTATGGACAGGGGGACGGCTACACCTTC.

This rearrangement joins TRBV3-1 to TRBJ2-5, with a possible D match to TRBD2 (6 bases). Deletions cut 5 bases from V and 4 bases from J, with 14 bases between. The germline gives CDR1 LGHDT, CDR2 YNNKEL (reference sequence). The CDR3 is 14 amino acids. The CDR3 coding sequence is TGTGCCAGCAGCTCGATGGGGGGAGCAGAGACCCAGTACTTC. This sequence encodes CASSSMGGAETQYF.

This clonotype came up a few times. This chain joins TRBV27 and TRBJ2-3; 9 bases fit TRBD2. The CDR3 has 14 amino acids. The germline gives CDR1 MNHEY, CDR2 SMNVEV (reference sequence). The J segment lost 2 bases and the V segment lost 6 bases, leaving 3 bases of the junction unmatched. In DNA, the CDR3 is TGTGCCAGCAGACTAGCGGGCTACACAGATACGCAGTATTTT. This codes for CASRLAGYTDTQYF.

Ten or more counts support this clonotype. This chain joins TRBV19 and TRBJ1-1, with a weak D call TRBD1 (5 bases). Germline V gene lookup returns CDR1 LNHDA and CDR2 SQIVND (reference sequence). V lost 4 bases and J lost 1, with 13 bases in between. The CDR3 loop spans 15 amino acids. The CDR3 nucleotides are TGTGCCAGTAGTACCCTTGGGACGGGGAACACTGAAGCTTTCTTT. Encoded protein: CASSTLGTGNTEAFF. The full variable domain, rest sourced from reference TRBV19 and TRBJ1-1, is DGGITQSPKYLFRKEGQNVTLSCEQNLNHDAMYWYRQDPGQGLRLIYYSQIVNDFQKGDIAEGYSVSREKKESFPLTVTSAQKNPTAFYLCASSTLGTGNTEAFFGQGTRLTVV.

This clonotype was picked up many times. CDR3 region: CASSLAGGVETQYF. Written as DNA, the CDR3 is TGTGCCAGCAGCTTAGCAGGGGGGGTAGAGACCCAGTACTTC. The chain has TRBV7-2 and TRBJ2-5; D may be TRBD2 (7 bases). In germline, CDR1 is SGHTA, CDR2 FQGNSA. The CDR3 is 14 residues long. V was clipped by 0 bases and J by 4 bases, with 9 bases between them.

The V call is TRBV29-1, the J call TRBJ1-2; 9 bases align to TRBD1. CDR1 is SQVTM, CDR2 ANQGSEA, per germline. The V segment lost 6 bases and the J segment 3 bases; nucleotides outside the gene matches: 2. The CDR3 is made up of 12 amino acids. The DNA for the CDR3 is TGCAGCGTGGGGGACAGGGACTATGGCTACACCTTC. This encodes CSVGDRDYGYTF.

This clonotype appeared many times. At one end, the junction sequence differs from germline, possibly due to a read error. The chain has TRBV6-1 and TRBJ2-1; D perhaps matches TRBD2 (5 bases). The CDR3 covers 13 residues. Germline V gives CDR1 MNHNS, CDR2 SASEGT. CDR3 nucleotide sequence: TGCGGAGCGGCTAGCACTCTCTACAATGAGCAGTTCTTC. It specifies CGAASTLYNEQFF.

The chain is built from TRBV28 and TRBJ2-3, with D perhaps TRBD2 (7 bases). Germline assignment: CDR1 MDHEN and CDR2 SYDVKM. This CDR3 contains 16 residues. The ends were cut back, 8 bases at V and 0 bases at J, with 18 bases in the middle. CDR3 coding DNA: TGTGCCAGCCGCTTACTTGCGGGGGCGAGCACAGATACGCAGTATTTT. Protein: CASRLLAGASTDTQYF.

This clonotype has only a few counts. V usage is TRBV3-1 and J usage is TRBJ1-2, with 7 bases matching TRBD1. The CDR3 spans 14 residues. V lost 2 bases, J lost 7 bases, and 7 bases stayed unmatched. Germline CDR1 reads LGHDT; CDR2 reads YNNKEL (reference sequence). Here the CDR3 DNA reads TGTGCCAGCAGCCAATACAGGGGAGTGGCTGGCTACACCTTC. Protein: CASSQYRGVAGYTF.

This clonotype was seen ten or more times. J is TRBJ2-7 and V is TRBV5-1; 10 bases line up with TRBD1. This CDR3 has 13 residues. V dropped 0 bases and J dropped 6; count of bases not matched to a gene: 0. In germline, CDR1 is SGHRS, CDR2 YFSETQ. The CDR3 protein is CASSLGDRGEQYF. CDR3 nucleotide sequence: TGCGCCAGCAGCTTGGGGGACAGGGGCGAGCAGTACTTC. The whole variable domain, filled in from reference TRBV5-1 and TRBJ2-7, reads KAGVTQTPRYLIKTRGQQVTLSCSPISGHRSVSWYQQTPGQGLQFLFEYFSETQRNKGNFPGRFSGRQFSNSRSEMNVSTLELGDSALYLCASSLGDRGEQYFGPGTRLTVT.

CDR3 DNA sequence: TGTGCCAGCTCACCGCCCGGTGGACAGGGCTACGAGCAGTACGTC. It translates to CASSPPGGQGYEQYV. The J gene is TRBJ2-7, the V gene TRBV18; 8 nucleotides line up with TRBD1. Germline lookup yields CDR1 KGHSH and CDR2 LQKENI. Trimming cost V 3 bases and J 3 bases; bases outside gene matches: 7. This CDR3 is 15 amino acids long.

This clonotype appeared a few times. The rearrangement joins TRBV10-3 to TRBJ2-2, with a possible D match to TRBD1 (6 bases). Germline lookup yields CDR1 ENHRY and CDR2 SYGVKD. V lost 7 bases, J lost 3 bases, and 6 bases lay in between. The CDR3 has 12 amino acids. The CDR3 region has the DNA TGTGCCATCAAGGGGGACACCGGGGAGCTGTTTTTT. Translation gives CAIKGDTGELFF.

This chain uses TRBV5-4 with TRBJ2-4; 9 bases are a match to TRBD2. Per germline, CDR1 SGHNT and CDR2 YYREEE (reference sequence). The CDR3 spans 16 residues. V lost 3 bases to trimming and J lost 2 bases; unmatched junction nucleotides: 6. CDR3 loop: CASSSGGGATKNIQYF. CDR3 in DNA: TGTGCCAGCAGCTCGGGCGGGGGGGCCACCAAAAACATTCAGTACTTC.

This clonotype has at least ten counts. The chain has TRBV15 and TRBJ2-5; 10 bases are shared with TRBD2. Germline values: CDR1 LNHNV, CDR2 YYDKDF (reference sequence). V was pared by 1 base and J by 3 bases, with 5 bases of the junction left unmatched. The CDR3 totals 16 residues. The CDR3 DNA reads TGTGCCACCAGCAGAGGGCTAGCGGGGGCCGAAGAGACCCAGTACTTC. It yields the protein CATSRGLAGAEETQYF.

The chain has TRBV7-9 and TRBJ2-3; D is ambiguous. The CDR3 is 14 amino acids. Deletions cut 3 bases from V and 0 bases from J, with 7 bases between. CDR1 and CDR2 from the germline V gene are SEHNR and FQNEAQ (reference sequence). The CDR3 protein is CASSLKRSTDTQYF. DNA for the CDR3: TGTGCCAGCAGCTTGAAGCGAAGCACAGATACGCAGTATTTT.

The chain employs TRBV5-5 and TRBJ2-3, with D perhaps TRBD2 (5 bases). Trimming pared 0 bases from V and 0 bases from J, leaving 11 bases between. The germline V gene encodes CDR1 SGHKS and CDR2 YYEKEE (reference sequence). This CDR3 contains 16 residues. The CDR3 is CASSLVLAASTDTQYF. The CDR3 bases are TGTGCCAGCAGCTTGGTGCTAGCAGCTAGCACAGATACGCAGTATTTT.

This clonotype occurred many times. The rearrangement uses TRBV4-2 and TRBJ2-5; possible D gene TRBD2, 7 bases. Germline V CDR1 and CDR2: LGHNA, YNFKEQ. Deletions cut 0 bases from V and 5 bases from J, with 19 bases between. This CDR3 contains 17 residues. CDR3 nucleotide sequence: TGTGCCAGCAGCCAAGATCAGGGCGGGGGCCTTGATGAGACCCAGTACTTC. Amino acid sequence: CASSQDQGGGLDETQYF.

This clonotype was counted only a few times. This chain links TRBV10-3 with TRBJ1-1; no clear D gene. The germline V gene has CDR1 ENHRY and CDR2 SYGVKD. Between the trimmed V and J ends, which lost 7 bases and 3 bases, there was a span of 18 bases. This CDR3 is 15 amino acids long. In DNA form, the CDR3 reads TGTGCCATCACCCCTCTCGTTGGGAGGTACACTGAAGCTTTCTTT. Encoded protein: CAITPLVGRYTEAFF.

This clonotype was seen more than once but under ten times. The chain uses TRBV10-2 and TRBJ2-7, with D possibly being TRBD1 (5 bases). The CDR3 runs 14 residues. The V and J ends lost 7 bases and 6 bases respectively, with 19 bases between them. Germline-derived CDR1 and CDR2 are WSHSY and SAAADI. The CDR3 sequence: CASIGAGAGGEQYF. The CDR3, as DNA: TGCGCCAGCATTGGGGCCGGAGCCGGCGGCGAGCAGTACTTC.

This clonotype was found many times. The chain combines TRBV18 with TRBJ2-5; D unclear. The CDR3 is 12 residues long. Germline assignment: CDR1 KGHSH and CDR2 LQKENI. Trimming pared 3 bases from V and 2 bases from J, leaving 4 bases between. The CDR3 sequence is CASSPDQETQYF. In nucleotides, the CDR3 is TGTGCCAGCTCACCGGATCAAGAGACCCAGTACTTC.

This clonotype has a count of ten or more. This sequence joins TRBV3-1 and TRBJ2-5, with 9 bases that match TRBD2. V lost 0 bases to trimming and J lost 4 bases; unmatched junction nucleotides: 6. The germline V gene encodes CDR1 LGHDT and CDR2 YNNKEL (reference sequence). The CDR3 is made up of 16 amino acids. For the CDR3, the DNA is TGTGCCAGCAGCCAAGATCCGGCGGGGGGGCGAGAGACCCAGTACTTC. This codes for CASSQDPAGGRETQYF.

V is TRBV7-2 and J is TRBJ1-1; 7 bases line up with TRBD1. CDR1 and CDR2 from the germline V gene are SGHTA and FQGNSA. V lost 5 bases, J lost 8 bases, and 8 bases stayed unmatched. The CDR3 consists of 13 residues. This CDR3 is CASSRWDRVEAFF. The DNA of the CDR3 is TGTGCCAGCAGCCGATGGGACAGAGTCGAAGCTTTCTTT.

This clonotype was counted between two and nine times. The V call is TRBV5-1, the J call TRBJ2-3; no reliable D call. CDR3 length: 13 residues. V was shortened by 2 bases and J by 4 bases, with 8 bases between the two germline ends. The germline V gene encodes CDR1 SGHRS and CDR2 YFSETQ. CDR3 nucleotides: TGCGCCAGCAGCTTAGACACCCCAGATACGCAGTATTTT. Translated, it gives CASSLDTPDTQYF. The variable domain in full, completed from reference TRBV5-1 and TRBJ2-3, reads KAGVTQTPRYLIKTRGQQVTLSCSPISGHRSVSWYQQTPGQGLQFLFEYFSETQRNKGNFPGRFSGRQFSNSRSEMNVSTLELGDSALYLCASSLDTPDTQYFGPGTRLTVL.

The gene calls are TRBV20-1 and TRBJ2-7; 7 nucleotides agree with TRBD2. The CDR3 length is 16 residues. The ends lost 0 bases at V and 5 bases at J; junction bases unmatched: 13. Germline V gives CDR1 DFQATT, CDR2 SNEGSKA (reference sequence). The CDR3 here is CSARDTQAGPSHEQYF. In nucleotides, the CDR3 is TGCAGTGCTAGAGACACCCAAGCGGGGCCTTCCCACGAGCAGTACTTC.

This clonotype was seen more than once but under ten times. J is TRBJ2-3 and V is TRBV5-1; D gene unclear. CDR1 is SGHRS, CDR2 YFSETQ, per germline. Trimming took 4 bases from V and 0 from J, leaving 3 bases between them. The CDR3 has 12 residues. CDR3 coding DNA: TGCGCCAGCAGCAATAGCACAGATACGCAGTATTTT. Translated: CASSNSTDTQYF.

This clonotype was counted a few times. V usage is TRBV28 and J usage is TRBJ1-2; no definite D call. This CDR3 is built from 15 residues. The germline V gene encodes CDR1 MDHEN and CDR2 SYDVKM. V was clipped by 2 bases and J by 7 bases, with 17 bases between them. The CDR3 reads CASSLGELIPSGYTF. The DNA of the CDR3 is TGTGCCAGCAGTTTAGGGGAACTAATACCTAGTGGCTACACCTTC.